This T cell receptor (beta chain) was identified during a study of CD8+ T cells in alopecia areata. On the study more broadly: People stayed on tofacitinib for 6 to 18 months, then stopped the drug for 6 months. Study results and caveats: Lesional tissue from the scalp (especially in alopecia totalis/universalis) showed higher clonality than normal scalp. Tofacitinib delivered significant drops in scalp clonality and in expanded CD8+ clones among the top 100.

Following extraction, RNA underwent reverse transcription to cDNA, which served as the sequencing template. Clones were sequenced by immunoSEQ multiplex PCR, and TCRdb holds only the in-frame ones, with some missing. This table holds about 6,900 clones, around 70% found once. Germline values: CDR1 SQVTM, CDR2 ANQGSEA. V lost 7 bases, J lost 8 bases, and 17 bases lay in between. The CDR3 length is 12 residues. In the case of this clone: Its antigen is unidentified.

Treatment reported: oral pan-JAK inhibitor, 5-10 mg twice daily. In alopecia areata patients, both lesional scalp punch biopsies and peripheral blood were collected. The receptor was isolated from a human donor with alopecia areata. This sample comprised skin, obtained at week 4, from a patient treated with tofacitinib. This sequence joins TRBV29-1 and TRBJ1-2; TRBD1 might be the D (6 bases). The CDR3 loop reads CSAADRIEGYTF. The CDR3 DNA reads as TGCAGCGCAGCAGACAGGATAGAAGGCTACACCTTC. The full variable domain, completed using reference TRBV29-1 and TRBJ1-2, is SAVISQKPSRDICQRGTSLTIQCQVDSQVTMMFWYRQQPGQSLTLIATANQGSEATYESGFVIDKFPISRPNLTFSTLTVSNMSPEDSSIYLCSAADRIEGYTFGSGTRLTVV.